Presented here are 4 T cell receptor beta chains from one specimen sequenced in a study of T cells in Graves' hyperthyroidism and ophthalmopathy. Researchers took RNA transcripts and amplified the TCR beta CDR3 regions from them. The HTBI primer set drove a first-round RT-PCR of the TCR CDR3. TCRdb re-analysed the multiplex PCR reads in MiXCR, keeping a single row per CDR3 protein. The table includes fewer than 350,000 distinct CDR3 sequences, roughly a fifth detected once. Sequencing was carried out using blood. These receptors were collected from a woman between 45 and 65 years old with Graves' hyperthyroidism.

In its sample, this clonotype was seen many times. The chain uses TRBV20-1 and TRBJ2-1, with 7 bases fitting TRBD2. CDR3 length: 17 residues. Trimming at V came to 0 bases and at J to 0 bases, leaving 8 bases not matched to a gene. Germline V gene lookup returns CDR1 DFQATT and CDR2 SNEGSKA (reference sequence). The CDR3, as DNA: TGCAGTGCTAGAGATCCCGAGCGGGACCTCTCCTACAATGAGCAGTTCTTC. Protein product: CSARDPERDLSYNEQFF.

In this sample, this clonotype turned up many times. CDR3 DNA sequence: TGTGCCAGCAGGGCTGAGGCTTCTGGAAACACCATATATTTT. Its translation: CASRAEASGNTIYF. This chain uses TRBV2 with TRBJ1-3; the D is unclear. Trimming removed 6 bases from V and 1 base from J, with 10 bases in between. The germline V gene encodes CDR1 SNHLY and CDR2 FYNNEI. The CDR3 consists of 14 residues.

J is TRBJ2-3 and V is TRBV19, with 7 bases lining up with TRBD1. The germline V gene encodes CDR1 LNHDA and CDR2 SQIVND (reference sequence). The trim removed 6 bases at V and 6 bases at J, leaving 6 bases unmatched. CDR3 size: 13 residues. CDR3 protein: CASSSQTGDTQYF. CDR3 nucleotide sequence: TGTGCCAGTAGCTCTCAGACAGGGGATACGCAGTATTTT.

As concerns this clonotype: Germline is not matched at one junction end, which may reflect a read error. This sequence joins TRBV25-1 and TRBJ1-2; perhaps TRBD1 as D (6 bases). The CDR3 sequence is 13 residues long. The V gene's germline CDR1 is MGHDK and CDR2 SYGVNS. CDR3 sequence: CASSNRAGYSYTF. The CDR3 coding sequence is TGTGCCAGCAGTAACAGGGCGGGCTATAGCTACACCTTC.